This TCR beta chain derives from a study of metastatic and nonmetastatic thyroid tumors. About the research overall: It was across blood and tumor or nodule tissue from malignant and benign thyroid patients that repertoires were compared.

Original analysis: The study built a papillary thyroid cancer distant-metastasis classifier from CDR3 differences across clinicopathological groups. Through MiXCR, TCRdb re-clonotyped the PCR reads. The V and J calls were not made by the authors but by TCRdb's processing. The sample lists about 4,300 clones; about 20% were seen once. Until they underwent thyroid surgery, no patient had received any treatment. Notes on this clone: Its specificity is not known.

Trimming stripped 6 bases from V and 2 bases from J, with 11 bases between. CDR1 and CDR2 from the germline V gene are GTSNPN and SVGIG (reference sequence). The CDR3 totals 12 residues. Study conclusions and caveats: Significantly higher TCR beta diversity was reportedly seen in malignant thyroid tumors than benign nodules, in blood and tumor.

J is TRBJ2-7 and V is TRBV30; weak D call: TRBD1 (6 bases). This TCR was sampled from a female donor with papillary thyroid cancer or a benign thyroid nodule (not recorded which). Some clones in this sample may be carry-over from other donors' samples. The specimen sequenced was tumor tissue. The CDR3 DNA reads as TGTGCCTGCCACAGGGAAACCTACGAGCAGTACTTC. Its translation: CACHRETYEQYF.